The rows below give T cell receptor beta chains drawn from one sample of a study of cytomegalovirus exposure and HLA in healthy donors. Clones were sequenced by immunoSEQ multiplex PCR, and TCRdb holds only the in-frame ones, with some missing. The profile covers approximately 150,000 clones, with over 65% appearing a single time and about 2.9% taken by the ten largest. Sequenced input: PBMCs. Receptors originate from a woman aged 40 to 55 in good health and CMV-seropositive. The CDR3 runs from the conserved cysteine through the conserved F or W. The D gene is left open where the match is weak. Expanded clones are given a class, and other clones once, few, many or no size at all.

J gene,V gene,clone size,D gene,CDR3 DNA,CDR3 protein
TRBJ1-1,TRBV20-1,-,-,TGCAGTGCTAGACGGTGGGCTGTAGCTTTCTTT,CSARRWAVAFF
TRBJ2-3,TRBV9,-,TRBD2,TGTGCCAGCAGCGTACGAGCGGGGAGATACACAGATACGCAGTATTTT,CASSVRAGRYTDTQYF
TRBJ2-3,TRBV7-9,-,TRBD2,TGTGCCAGCAGCTCCTGGACTAGAAAGGAAGATACGCAGTATTTT,CASSSWTRKEDTQYF
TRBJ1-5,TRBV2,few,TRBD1,TGTGCCAGCAGTGAATGGGCGGGACAGGGCAATCAGCCCCAGCATTTT,CASSEWAGQGNQPQHF
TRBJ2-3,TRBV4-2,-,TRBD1,TGTGCCAGCAGTCCGGTAGGACAGGGGTATGCAGATACGCAGTATTTT,CASSPVGQGYADTQYF
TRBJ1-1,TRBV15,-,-,TGTGCCACCAGCAGAGTCCAGGGCATGAACACTGAAGCTTTCTTT,CATSRVQGMNTEAFF
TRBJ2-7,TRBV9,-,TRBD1,TGTGCCAGCAGCGTATCCATACCCGGGACAGGGAACTACGAGCAGTACTTC,CASSVSIPGTGNYEQYF
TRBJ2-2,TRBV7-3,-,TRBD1,TGTGCCAGCAGCCTCCGGACAGGGGGTAACGGGGAGCTGTTTTTT,CASSLRTGGNGELFF
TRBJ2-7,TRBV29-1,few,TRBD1,TGCAGCGTTGTTCCCGGGACAGGGGCCGTGGAGCAGTACTTC,CSVVPGTGAVEQYF
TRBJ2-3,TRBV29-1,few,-,TGCAGCGTTGCTCGGACAGATACGCAGTATTTT,CSVARTDTQYF
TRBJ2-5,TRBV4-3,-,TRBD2,TGCGCCAGCAGCCAAGATCGTATTAGCGGGGAGACCCAGTACTTC,CASSQDRISGETQYF
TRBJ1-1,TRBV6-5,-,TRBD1,TGTGCCAGCAGTGCCCAGGGGGACACTGAAGCTTTCTTT,CASSAQGDTEAFF
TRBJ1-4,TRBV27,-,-,TGTGCCAGCAGTTTACAGGGGTCTCTCGCAACTAATGAAAAACTGTTTTTT,CASSLQGSLATNEKLFF
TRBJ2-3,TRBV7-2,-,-,TGTGCCAGCAGCTCCCTACAGGGAACTGCAGATACGCAGTATTTT,CASSSLQGTADTQYF
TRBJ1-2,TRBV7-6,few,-,TGTGCCAGCAGCTTAGCGATCAAAGAGGGGGTGGATGGCTACACCTTC,CASSLAIKEGVDGYTF
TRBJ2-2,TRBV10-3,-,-,TGTGCCATCCCAAAGCGGGCGACGAACACCGGGGAGCTGTTTTTT,CAIPKRATNTGELFF
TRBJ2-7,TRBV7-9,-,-,TGTTCCAGCAGCTTAGCCGGGGGCGAGCAGTACTTC,CSSSLAGGEQYF
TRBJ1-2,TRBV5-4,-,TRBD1,TGTGCCAGCAGCGACCAACAACCCGGGACAGTCTACGGCTACACCTTC,CASSDQQPGTVYGYTF
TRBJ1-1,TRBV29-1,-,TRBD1,TGCAGCGCTAGGGACAGGGGAGAAACTGAAGCTTTCTTT,CSARDRGETEAFF
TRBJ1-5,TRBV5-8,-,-,TGTGCCAGCAGCCTAGGGGTGGGTCAGCCCCAGCATTTT,CASSLGVGQPQHF
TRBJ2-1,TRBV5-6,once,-,TGTGCCAGCAGCGACTTAGGACACCTCTCCTACAATGAGCAGTTCTTC,CASSDLGHLSYNEQFF
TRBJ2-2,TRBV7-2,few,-,TGTGCCAGCAGCTTAGGGGCAAACACCGGGGAGCTGTTTTTT,CASSLGANTGELFF
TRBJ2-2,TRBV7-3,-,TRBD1,TGTGCCAGCAGCTTTCGACAGGGAAACACCGGGGAGCTGTTTTTT,CASSFRQGNTGELFF
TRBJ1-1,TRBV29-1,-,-,TGCAGCGTTGAAGGTCGTTCAACTAACACTGAAGCTTTCTTT,CSVEGRSTNTEAFF
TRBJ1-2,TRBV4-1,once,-,TGCGCCAGCAGCCAAGGTCGGGGTTTTGGTGGCTACACCTTC,CASSQGRGFGGYTF
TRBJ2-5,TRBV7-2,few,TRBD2,TGTGCCAGCAGCCGAAGGGCGGGGGGGCTAGTACCAGAGACCCAGTACTTC,CASSRRAGGLVPETQYF
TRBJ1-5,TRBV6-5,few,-,TGTGCCAGCAGTTACTCTTGGGACTTAAATCAGCCCCAGCATTTT,CASSYSWDLNQPQHF
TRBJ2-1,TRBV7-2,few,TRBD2,TGTGCCAGCAGCTTAGCGCCGGGGGAGGGCCTGAATGAGCAGTTCTTC,CASSLAPGEGLNEQFF
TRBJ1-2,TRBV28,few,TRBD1,TGTGCCAGCAGTACCCAGGGGGTGGGTGGCTATGGCTACACCTTC,CASSTQGVGGYGYTF
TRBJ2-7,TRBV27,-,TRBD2,TGTGCCAGCAGTTTAAAGACTAGCGGGAGTGTTAGCTACGAGCAGTACTTC,CASSLKTSGSVSYEQYF
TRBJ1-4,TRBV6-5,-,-,TGTGCCAGCAGTTACCGCGGGACTCTTAATGAAAAACTGTTTTTT,CASSYRGTLNEKLFF
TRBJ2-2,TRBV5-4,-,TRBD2,TGTGCCAGCAGCTCGCGGACTAGCGGGATTAACACCGGGGAGCTGTTTTTT,CASSSRTSGINTGELFF
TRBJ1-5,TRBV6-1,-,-,TGTGCCAGCAGTCCGGGACATGGGAGCAATCAGCCCCAGAATTTT,CASSPGHGSNQPQNF
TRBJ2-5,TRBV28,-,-,TGTGCCAGCAGTTTAGACTACCAAGAGACCCAGTACTTC,CASSLDYQETQYF
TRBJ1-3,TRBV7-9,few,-,TGTTCCAGCAGCTTAGATATAAACACCATATATTTT,CSSSLDINTIYF
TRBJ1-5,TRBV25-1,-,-,TGTGCCAGCAGTGACCCAGGGGACAATCAGCCCCAGAATTTT,CASSDPGDNQPQNF
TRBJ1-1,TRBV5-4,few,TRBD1,TGTGCCAGCAGCGAGGGACAGACGAACACTGAAGCTTTCTTT,CASSEGQTNTEAFF
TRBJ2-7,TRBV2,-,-,TGTGCCAGCACAAGCCTGAGGTCCGAGACCCTGCAGTACTTC,CASTSLRSETLQYF